The sequence of this T cell receptor beta chain was determined in a study of regulatory T cells in long-lasting Graves disease. Time point meaning: persistent/refractory GD, antithyroid drugs over 5 years with positive TRAb. The TCR library was prepared using RNA isolated from PBMCs. Trimming took 6 bases from V and 0 from J, leaving 11 bases between them. This CDR3 is 14 amino acids long. CDR1 and CDR2 (germline): SNHLY, FYNNEI. With iRepertoire HTBI primers and Arm-PCR of CDR3 regions, TCR beta libraries were built. A single record per CDR3 protein comes from TCRdb applying MiXCR to the multiplex PCR reads. The sample lists about 420,000 distinct CDR3 sequences; 23% were seen once. This clonotype was recorded many times.

This sequence originates from a female donor with Graves disease. The sequencing here drew on peripheral blood mononuclear cells (PBMCs), taken when the disease was refractory, from a patient treated with antithyroid drugs. The chain combines TRBV2 with TRBJ1-2, with D possibly TRBD1 on 5 matching bases. CDR3 loop: CASRGPSTNYGYTF. The CDR3 nucleotides are TGTGCCAGCAGGGGACCTTCAACTAACTATGGCTACACCTTC.